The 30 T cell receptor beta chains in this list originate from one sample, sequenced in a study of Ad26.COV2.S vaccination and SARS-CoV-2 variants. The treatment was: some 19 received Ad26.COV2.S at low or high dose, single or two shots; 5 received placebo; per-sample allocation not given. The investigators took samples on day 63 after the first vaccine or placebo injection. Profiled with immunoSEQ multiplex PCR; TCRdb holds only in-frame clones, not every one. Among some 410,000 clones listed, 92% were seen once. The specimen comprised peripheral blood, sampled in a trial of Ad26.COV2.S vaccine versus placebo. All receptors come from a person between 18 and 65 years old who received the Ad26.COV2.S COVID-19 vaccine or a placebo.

The CDR3 is CASSLVGGIRMGANVLTF. The DNA for the CDR3 is TGTGCCAGCAGCTTAGTGGGCGGCATCAGGATGGGGGCCAACGTCCTGACTTTC. The V gene is TRBV7-2, the J gene TRBJ2-6, with D unresolved. Trimming left V 1 base short and J 4 bases short, with 17 bases between. The CDR3 covers 18 residues. Germline V gives CDR1 SGHTA, CDR2 FQGNSA.

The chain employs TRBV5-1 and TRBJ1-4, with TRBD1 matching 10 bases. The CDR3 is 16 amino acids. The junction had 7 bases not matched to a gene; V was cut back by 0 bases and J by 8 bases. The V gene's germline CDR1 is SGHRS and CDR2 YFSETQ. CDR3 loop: CASSLVGTGAGEKLFF. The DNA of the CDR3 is TGCGCCAGCAGCTTGGTGGGGACAGGGGCTGGAGAAAAACTGTTTTTT.

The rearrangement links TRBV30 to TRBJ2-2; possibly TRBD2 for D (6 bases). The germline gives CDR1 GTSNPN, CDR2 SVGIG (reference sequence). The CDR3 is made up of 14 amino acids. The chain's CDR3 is CASSSGVGTGELFF. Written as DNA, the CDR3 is TGTGCTTCAAGCTCGGGGGTGGGCACCGGGGAGCTGTTTTTT. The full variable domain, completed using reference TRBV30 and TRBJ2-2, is SQTIHQWPATLVQPVGSPLSLECTVEGTSNPNLYWYRQAAGRGLQLLFYSVGIGQISSEVPQNLSASRPQDRQFILSSKKLLLSDSGFYLCASSSGVGTGELFFGEGSRLTVL.

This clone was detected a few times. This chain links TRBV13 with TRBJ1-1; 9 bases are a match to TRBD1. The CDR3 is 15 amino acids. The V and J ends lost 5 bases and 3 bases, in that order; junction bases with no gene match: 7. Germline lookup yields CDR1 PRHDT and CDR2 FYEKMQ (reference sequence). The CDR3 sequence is CASSPAGQGYTEAFF. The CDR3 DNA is TGTGCCAGCAGCCCGGCCGGACAGGGGTACACTGAAGCTTTCTTT.

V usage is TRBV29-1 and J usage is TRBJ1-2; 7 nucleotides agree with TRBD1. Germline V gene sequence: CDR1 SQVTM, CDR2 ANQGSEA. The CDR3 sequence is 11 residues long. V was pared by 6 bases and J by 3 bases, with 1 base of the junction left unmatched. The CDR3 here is CSVGQDYGYTF. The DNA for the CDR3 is TGCAGCGTCGGACAGGACTATGGCTACACCTTC.

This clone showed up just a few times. The CDR3 here is CASRPGHSYGYTF. CDR3 bases: TGTGCCAGCAGGCCGGGACACAGCTATGGCTACACCTTC. This chain joins TRBV12-3 or TRBV12-4 and TRBJ1-2, with a tentative D call TRBD1 (6 bases). The CDR3 extends over 13 amino acids. V was pared by 6 bases and J by 4 bases, with 12 bases between.

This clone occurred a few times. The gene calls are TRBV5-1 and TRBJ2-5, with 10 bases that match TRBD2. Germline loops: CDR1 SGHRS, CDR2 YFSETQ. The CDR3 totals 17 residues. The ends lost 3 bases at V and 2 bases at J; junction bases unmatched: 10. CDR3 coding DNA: TGCGCCAGCAGCTCAGCTTCTAGCGGGGGTCAACAAGAGACCCAGTACTTC. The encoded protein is CASSSASSGGQQETQYF.

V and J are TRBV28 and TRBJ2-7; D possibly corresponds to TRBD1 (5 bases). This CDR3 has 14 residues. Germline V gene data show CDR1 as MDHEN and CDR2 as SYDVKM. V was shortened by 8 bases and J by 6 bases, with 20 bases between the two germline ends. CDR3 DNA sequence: TGTGCCAGCGGTCCCAGACAGATTCCGGCCGAGCAGTACTTC. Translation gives CASGPRQIPAEQYF.

CDR3 protein: CARPSPDRGSYEQYF. Here the CDR3 DNA reads TGTGCCAGACCCTCTCCCGACAGGGGTTCCTACGAGCAGTACTTC. V is TRBV5-3 and J is TRBJ2-7, with TRBD1 identical over 8 bases. TRBV5-3 is filed as an ORF, its function uncertain. J gave up 1 base and V 7 bases, and 10 bases lay outside the gene matches. The CDR3 covers 15 residues.

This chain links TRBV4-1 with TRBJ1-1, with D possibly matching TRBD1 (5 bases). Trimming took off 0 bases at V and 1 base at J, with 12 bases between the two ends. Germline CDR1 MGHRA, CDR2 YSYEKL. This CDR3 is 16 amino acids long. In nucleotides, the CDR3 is TGCGCCAGCAGCCAAGATCAAGTCCAGGGGAACACTGAAGCTTTCTTT. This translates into CASSQDQVQGNTEAFF.

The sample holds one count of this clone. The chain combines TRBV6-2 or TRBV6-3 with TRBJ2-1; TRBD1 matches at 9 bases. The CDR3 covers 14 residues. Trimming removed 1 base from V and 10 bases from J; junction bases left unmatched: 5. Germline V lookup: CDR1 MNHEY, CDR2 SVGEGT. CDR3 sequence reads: CASSYWGGTGEQFF. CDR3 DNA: TGTGCCAGCAGTTACTGGGGCGGGACAGGGGAGCAGTTCTTC.

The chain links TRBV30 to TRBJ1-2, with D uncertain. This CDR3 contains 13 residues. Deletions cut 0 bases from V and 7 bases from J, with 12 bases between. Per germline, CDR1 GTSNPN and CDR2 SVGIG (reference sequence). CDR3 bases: TGTGCCTGGAGTGTATCAGGTGGCTTTGGCTACACCTTC. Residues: CAWSVSGGFGYTF.

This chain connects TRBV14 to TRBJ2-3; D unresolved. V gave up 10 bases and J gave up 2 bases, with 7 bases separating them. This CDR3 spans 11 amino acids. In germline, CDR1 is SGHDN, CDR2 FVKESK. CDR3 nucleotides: TGTGCCACCGGCACCACAGATACGCAGTATTTT. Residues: CATGTTDTQYF. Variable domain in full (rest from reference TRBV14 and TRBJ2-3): EAGVTQFPSHSVIEKGQTVTLRCDPISGHDNLYWYRRVMGKEIKFLLHFVKESKQDESGMPNNRFLAERTGGTYSTLKVQPAELEDSGVYFCATGTTDTQYFGPGTRLTVL.

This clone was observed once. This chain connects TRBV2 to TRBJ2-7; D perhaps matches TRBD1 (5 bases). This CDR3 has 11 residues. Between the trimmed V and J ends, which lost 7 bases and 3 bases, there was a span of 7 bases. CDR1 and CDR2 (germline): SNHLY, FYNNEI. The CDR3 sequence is CASTQGYEQYF. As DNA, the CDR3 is TGTGCCAGCACTCAGGGCTACGAGCAGTACTTC.

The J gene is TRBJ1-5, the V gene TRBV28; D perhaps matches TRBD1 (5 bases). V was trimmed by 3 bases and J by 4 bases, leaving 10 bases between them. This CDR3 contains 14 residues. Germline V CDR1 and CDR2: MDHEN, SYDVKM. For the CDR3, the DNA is TGTGCCAGCAGTTTCGGGACCTCAAATCAGCCCCAGCATTTT. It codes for CASSFGTSNQPQHF. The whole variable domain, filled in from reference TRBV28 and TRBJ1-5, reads DVKVTQSSRYLVKRTGEKVFLECVQDMDHENMFWYRQDPGLGLRLIYFSYDVKMKEKGDIPEGYSVSREKKERFSLILESASTNQTSMYLCASSFGTSNQPQHFGDGTRLSIL.

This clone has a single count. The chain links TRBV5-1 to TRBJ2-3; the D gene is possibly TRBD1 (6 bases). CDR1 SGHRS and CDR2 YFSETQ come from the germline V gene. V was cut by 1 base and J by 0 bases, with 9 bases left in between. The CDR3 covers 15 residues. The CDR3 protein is CASSLRQGSTDTQYF. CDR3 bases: TGCGCCAGCAGCTTGAGGCAGGGGAGCACAGATACGCAGTATTTT.

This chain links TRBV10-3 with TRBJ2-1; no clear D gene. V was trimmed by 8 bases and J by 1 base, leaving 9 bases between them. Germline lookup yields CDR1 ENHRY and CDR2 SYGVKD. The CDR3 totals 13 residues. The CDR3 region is CAIHADSYNEQFF. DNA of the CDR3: TGTGCCATCCACGCTGATTCCTACAATGAGCAGTTCTTC.

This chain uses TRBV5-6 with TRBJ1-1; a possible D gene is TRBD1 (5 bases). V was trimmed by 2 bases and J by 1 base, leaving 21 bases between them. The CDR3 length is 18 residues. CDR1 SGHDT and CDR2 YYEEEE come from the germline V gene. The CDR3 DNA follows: TGTGCCAGCAGCTTTTGGAGGCTTGGTGGCAGGGAGAACACTGAAGCTTTCTTT. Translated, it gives CASSFWRLGGRENTEAFF.

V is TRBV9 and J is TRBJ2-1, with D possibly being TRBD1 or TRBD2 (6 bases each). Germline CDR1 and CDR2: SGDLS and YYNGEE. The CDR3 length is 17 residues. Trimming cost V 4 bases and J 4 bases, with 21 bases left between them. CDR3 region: CASSLSGTSRGYNEQFF. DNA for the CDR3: TGTGCCAGCAGCTTATCCGGGACTTCAAGGGGGTACAATGAGCAGTTCTTC.

Here the CDR3 reads CASSSGTGPEAFF. CDR3 DNA: TGCGCCAGCAGCTCCGGGACAGGACCTGAAGCTTTCTTT. The J gene is TRBJ1-1, the V gene TRBV5-1; TRBD1 agrees at 8 bases. V trimming: 3 bases; J trimming: 6 bases; junction bases outside the gene matches: 4. This CDR3 has 13 residues. From germline, CDR1 is SGHRS and CDR2 YFSETQ.

CDR3 nucleotides: TGTGCCAGCACCATAACCCCTGGCGTCCCTAACTATGGCTACACCTTC. It yields the protein CASTITPGVPNYGYTF. J is TRBJ1-2 and V is TRBV28, with D unclear. Trimming pared 7 bases from V and 0 bases from J, leaving 18 bases between. Germline-derived CDR1 and CDR2 are MDHEN and SYDVKM. The CDR3 covers 16 residues.

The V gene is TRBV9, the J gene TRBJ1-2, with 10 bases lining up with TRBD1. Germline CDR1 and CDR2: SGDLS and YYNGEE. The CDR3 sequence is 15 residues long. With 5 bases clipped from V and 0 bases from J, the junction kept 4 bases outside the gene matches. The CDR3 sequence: CASSWDRGTNYGYTF. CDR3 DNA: TGTGCCAGCAGTTGGGACAGGGGAACTAACTATGGCTACACCTTC.

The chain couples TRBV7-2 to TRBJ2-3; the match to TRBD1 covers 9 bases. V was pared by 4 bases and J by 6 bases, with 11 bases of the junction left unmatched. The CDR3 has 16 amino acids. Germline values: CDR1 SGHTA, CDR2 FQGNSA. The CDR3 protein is CASSSLNRGPVDTQYF. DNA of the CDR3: TGTGCCAGCAGCTCCTTGAACAGGGGGCCCGTGGATACGCAGTATTTT.

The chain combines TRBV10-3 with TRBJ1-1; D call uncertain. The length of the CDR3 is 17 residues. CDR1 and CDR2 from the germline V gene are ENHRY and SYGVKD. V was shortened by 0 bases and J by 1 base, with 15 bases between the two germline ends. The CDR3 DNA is TGTGCCATCAGTGAGTCAACCTGGTATAGGACGAACACTGAAGCTTTCTTT. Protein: CAISESTWYRTNTEAFF.

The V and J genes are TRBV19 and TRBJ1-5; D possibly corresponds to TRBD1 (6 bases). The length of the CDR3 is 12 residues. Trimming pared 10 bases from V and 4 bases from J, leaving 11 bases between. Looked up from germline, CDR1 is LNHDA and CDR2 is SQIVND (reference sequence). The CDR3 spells CATRGGNQPQHF. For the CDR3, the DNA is TGTGCCACCCGAGGGGGGAATCAGCCCCAGCATTTT.

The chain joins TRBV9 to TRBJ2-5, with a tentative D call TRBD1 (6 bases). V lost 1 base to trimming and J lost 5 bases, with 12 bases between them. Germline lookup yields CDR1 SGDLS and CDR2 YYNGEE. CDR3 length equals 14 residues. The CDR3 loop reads CASSVYGGRETQYF. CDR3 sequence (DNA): TGTGCCAGCAGCGTATATGGGGGCCGCGAGACCCAGTACTTC.

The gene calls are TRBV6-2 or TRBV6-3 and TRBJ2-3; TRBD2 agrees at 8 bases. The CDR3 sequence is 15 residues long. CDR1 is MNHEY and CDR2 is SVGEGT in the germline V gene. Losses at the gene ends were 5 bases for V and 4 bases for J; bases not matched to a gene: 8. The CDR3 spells CASSTLAVNADTQYF. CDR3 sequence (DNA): TGTGCCAGCAGTACACTAGCGGTAAACGCAGATACGCAGTATTTT.

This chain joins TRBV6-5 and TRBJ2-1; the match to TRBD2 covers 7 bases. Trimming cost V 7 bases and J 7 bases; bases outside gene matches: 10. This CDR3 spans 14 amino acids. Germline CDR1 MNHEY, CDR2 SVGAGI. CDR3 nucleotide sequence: TGTGCCAGCAACCTAAGAGCGGGGAGGAATGAGCAGTTCTTC. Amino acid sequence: CASNLRAGRNEQFF.

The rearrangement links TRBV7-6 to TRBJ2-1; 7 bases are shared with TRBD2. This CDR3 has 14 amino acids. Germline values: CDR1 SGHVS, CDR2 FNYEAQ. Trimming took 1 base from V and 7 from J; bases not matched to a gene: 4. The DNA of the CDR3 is TGTGCCAGCAGCTTAGACCCGCGGGGGAATGAGCAGTTCTTC. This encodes CASSLDPRGNEQFF. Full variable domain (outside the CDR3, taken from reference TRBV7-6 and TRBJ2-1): GAGVSQSPRYKVTKRGQDVALRCDPISGHVSLYWYRQALGQGPEFLTYFNYEAQQDKSGLPNDRFSAERPEGSISTLTIQRTEQRDSAMYRCASSLDPRGNEQFFGPGTRLTVL.

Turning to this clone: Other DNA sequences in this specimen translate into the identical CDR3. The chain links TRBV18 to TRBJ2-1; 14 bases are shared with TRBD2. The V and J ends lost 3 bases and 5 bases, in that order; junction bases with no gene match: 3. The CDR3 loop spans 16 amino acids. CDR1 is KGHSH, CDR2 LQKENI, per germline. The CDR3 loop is CASSPVGLAGDNEQFF. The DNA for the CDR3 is TGTGCCAGCTCACCCGTGGGACTAGCGGGGGACAATGAGCAGTTCTTC.